This TCR beta chain was documented in a study of cytomegalovirus exposure and HLA in healthy donors. Study overall: Earlier sequencing of some 180 million T cells yielded about 120 million unique TCR beta sequences. Study-wide results and limits: 87-base-pair reads could not separate some V segments, including TRBV6-2 and TRBV6-3. It emerged from a later analysis that several of the most significant clusters appeared to be linked to common viral pathogens.

This clone was seen more than once but under ten times. The antigen is not known. With 60 Vbeta and 13 Jbeta primers, the PCR was carried out. The table came from immunoSEQ multiplex PCR; TCRdb's copy has only in-frame clones and leaves some out. The top ten clones hold about 2.9% of a sample with about 150,000 clones, around 66% of them seen once. CDR1 is SGHRS and CDR2 is YFSETQ in the germline V gene. The CDR3 has 18 residues. V is TRBV5-1 and J is TRBJ2-5, with 10 bases aligning to TRBD2. The closer fit of TRBJ2-7 to the DNA end suggests the J call may be wrong. This clonotype was obtained from a woman under 40 in good health and CMV-seropositive. Material for sequencing was PBMCs. CDR3 sequence: CASSLALASGSINDEQYF. Here the CDR3 DNA reads TGCGCCAGCAGCTTGGCCTTAGCTAGCGGGAGTATAAACGACGAGCAGTACTTC.